What follows describes a single T cell receptor beta chain. Its target is unknown. The data belong to a study of response to subunit inactivated influenza vaccine. Study-wide results and limits: Researchers suggested that each seasonal influenza vaccination recruits few new T cells.

CDR1 SGHTA and CDR2 FQGNSA come from the germline V gene. V was clipped by 2 bases and J by 4 bases; unmatched bases: 7. This CDR3 region has 15 residues. Each CDR3 protein is one row after TCRdb ran MiXCR on the RT-PCR reads. Of roughly 570,000 distinct CDR3 sequences listed, approximately 14% are singletons. The gene calls are TRBV7-2 and TRBJ2-7, with 8 positions matching TRBD2. The material sequenced was PBMCs from blood, taken less than 13 days after vaccination. This clonotype originated in a man between 50 and 59 years old who received an inactivated influenza vaccine. The CDR3 protein is CASSLRSGGRYEQYF. CDR3 coding DNA: TGTGCCAGCAGCTTACGTTCGGGGGGGCGATACGAGCAGTACTTC.